These T cell receptor beta chains were read from a single sample in a study of blood T cell repertoires in COVID-19. Libraries were prepared by immunoSEQ multiplex PCR; TCRdb keeps only in-frame clonotypes and omits some of them. Of fewer than 110,000 clones in the sample, 89% were seen once. Sequenced input: peripheral blood. The receptors stem from a woman aged 80 or over in a cohort sampled during active COVID-19. Each CDR3 is given with its conserved first and last residue. A D gene is named only where the DNA matches it firmly. Not every row has a clone size; where given, it reads once, few, many or a size class.

d_gene: TRBD2; j_gene: TRBJ2-2; abundance: few; v_gene: TRBV2; CDR3nt: TGTGCCAGCAGATCCCGGACTAGCGGGAGTATCGGGGAGCTGTTTTTT; CDR3aa: CASRSRTSGSIGELFF
d_gene: NA; j_gene: TRBJ2-1; abundance: once; v_gene: TRBV24-1; CDR3nt: TGTGCCACCAGTGATTCACCTCGGGGGAATGAGCAGTTCTTC; CDR3aa: CATSDSPRGNEQFF
d_gene: NA; j_gene: TRBJ1-5; abundance: NA; v_gene: TRBV14; CDR3nt: TGTGCCAGCAGCCAAGATAGTGTTCAGCCCCAGCATTTT; CDR3aa: CASSQDSVQPQHF
d_gene: NA; j_gene: TRBJ1-1; abundance: NA; v_gene: TRBV18; CDR3nt: TGTGCCAGCTCACCGACCAATGTGGGAGGGGGAACCACTGAAGCTTTCTTT; CDR3aa: CASSPTNVGGGTTEAFF
d_gene: TRBD1; j_gene: TRBJ1-2; abundance: NA; v_gene: TRBV28; CDR3nt: TGTGCCAGCAGGTTACAGGGGGCGCGGGGCTACACCTTC; CDR3aa: CASRLQGARGYTF
d_gene: TRBD2; j_gene: TRBJ2-7; abundance: NA; v_gene: TRBV5-4; CDR3nt: TGTGCCAGCAGCCCTGCGGGGGACCTCCTGAACGAGCAGTACTTC; CDR3aa: CASSPAGDLLNEQYF
d_gene: TRBD2; j_gene: TRBJ2-2; abundance: NA; v_gene: TRBV3-1/TRBV3-2; CDR3nt: TGTGCCAGCAGCGTTAATAACTGGCGGGAGGAGATGTGGGGGGAGCTGTTTTTT; CDR3aa: CASSVNNWREEMWGELFF
d_gene: TRBD1; j_gene: TRBJ2-7; abundance: NA; v_gene: TRBV6-1; CDR3nt: TGTGCCAGCAGTGAAAGCCAGGGGGCGCCCTACGAGCAGTACTTC; CDR3aa: CASSESQGAPYEQYF
d_gene: TRBD1; j_gene: TRBJ1-2; abundance: few; v_gene: TRBV7-9; CDR3nt: TGTGCCAGCAGCAATAAGGATGTCGGGACAGGGAATAGTGGCTACACCTTC; CDR3aa: CASSNKDVGTGNSGYTF
d_gene: TRBD1; j_gene: TRBJ1-2; abundance: once; v_gene: TRBV7-9; CDR3nt: TGTGCCAGCAGCTTCACTACAGACAGGGATGGCTACACCTTC; CDR3aa: CASSFTTDRDGYTF
d_gene: NA; j_gene: TRBJ2-7; abundance: NA; v_gene: TRBV19; CDR3nt: TGTGCCAGTGGAACCGGGACATCATACGAGCAGTACTTC; CDR3aa: CASGTGTSYEQYF
d_gene: NA; j_gene: TRBJ2-7; abundance: NA; v_gene: TRBV7-9; CDR3nt: TGTGCCAGCAGCCCGGGACACACAAAGTCCTACGAGCAGTACTTC; CDR3aa: CASSPGHTKSYEQYF
d_gene: TRBD1; j_gene: TRBJ1-6; abundance: once; v_gene: TRBV19; CDR3nt: TGTGCCAGTAGTATAGAGGGACAGATTAATTCACCCCTCCACTTT; CDR3aa: CASSIEGQINSPLHF
d_gene: NA; j_gene: TRBJ2-3; abundance: NA; v_gene: TRBV6-6; CDR3nt: TGTGCCAGCAGCCGTGAAGGGCGGGGCGGCACAGATACGCAGTATTTT; CDR3aa: CASSREGRGGTDTQYF
d_gene: TRBD2; j_gene: TRBJ2-2; abundance: NA; v_gene: TRBV7-2; CDR3nt: TGTGCCAGCAGCGCGGGACTAGCGGTAACCGGGGAGCTGTTTTTT; CDR3aa: CASSAGLAVTGELFF
d_gene: TRBD1; j_gene: TRBJ2-1; abundance: NA; v_gene: TRBV5-1; CDR3nt: TGCGCCAGCAGCTTGGTGGACAGGGCCTACAATGAGCAGTTCTTC; CDR3aa: CASSLVDRAYNEQFF
d_gene: TRBD1; j_gene: TRBJ1-3; abundance: NA; v_gene: TRBV28; CDR3nt: TGTGCCAGCAGTTTATCTCCGGACAGGGGAGGGAACACCATATATTTT; CDR3aa: CASSLSPDRGGNTIYF
d_gene: TRBD1; j_gene: TRBJ1-4; abundance: NA; v_gene: TRBV5-1; CDR3nt: TGCGCCAGCAGCTTTGGGACAGGTTCCTCCGGGGGGGAAAAACTGTTTTTT; CDR3aa: CASSFGTGSSGGEKLFF
d_gene: TRBD2; j_gene: TRBJ2-1; abundance: NA; v_gene: TRBV9; CDR3nt: TGTGCCAGCAGCGCTGGGACTAGCGAGTACAATGAGCAGTTCTTC; CDR3aa: CASSAGTSEYNEQFF
d_gene: TRBD1; j_gene: TRBJ1-5; abundance: NA; v_gene: TRBV5-1; CDR3nt: TGCGCCAGCAGCTTGAGAACAGGGGGGGATCAGCCCCAGCATTTT; CDR3aa: CASSLRTGGDQPQHF
d_gene: NA; j_gene: TRBJ2-1; abundance: NA; v_gene: TRBV6-4; CDR3nt: TGTGCCAGCAGTGTTGAGGGGGGGACGGTCAATGAGCAGTTCTTC; CDR3aa: CASSVEGGTVNEQFF
d_gene: TRBD1; j_gene: TRBJ1-4; abundance: NA; v_gene: TRBV6-1; CDR3nt: TGTGCCAGCAGTGAACCGGGACAGGGGGGTTTAGGAGAAAAACTGTTTTTT; CDR3aa: CASSEPGQGGLGEKLFF